This note documents a single TCR beta chain sequence. These data are taken from a study of blood T cell repertoires in COVID-19. For the study at large: Acute and convalescent COVID-19 samples came from the United States, Italy and Spain.

As originally analysed: The assay estimated nucleated cells by amplifying reference gene primers. Some clones are missing from TCRdb's copy, which holds only in-frame ones; the method was immunoSEQ multiplex PCR. V and J calls and clone size are copied from that table; D and trimming were computed from the DNA. The table lists around 260,000 clones, 87% of them singletons, with approximately 1.6% in the top ten. The TCR sequence derives from a woman aged 40 to 50 who had recovered from COVID-19. Sequencing was done on a sample of peripheral blood.

In DNA, the CDR3 is TGTGCCAGCAGCCCGGGGTGGTATATGGAGACCCAGTACTTC. Translated, it gives CASSPGWYMETQYF. The genes are TRBV5-8 and TRBJ2-5, with D possibly matching TRBD2 (5 bases). Trimming left V 4 bases short and J 5 bases short, with 15 bases between. There are 14 residues in the CDR3. CDR1 SGHTS and CDR2 YDEGEE come from the germline V gene.